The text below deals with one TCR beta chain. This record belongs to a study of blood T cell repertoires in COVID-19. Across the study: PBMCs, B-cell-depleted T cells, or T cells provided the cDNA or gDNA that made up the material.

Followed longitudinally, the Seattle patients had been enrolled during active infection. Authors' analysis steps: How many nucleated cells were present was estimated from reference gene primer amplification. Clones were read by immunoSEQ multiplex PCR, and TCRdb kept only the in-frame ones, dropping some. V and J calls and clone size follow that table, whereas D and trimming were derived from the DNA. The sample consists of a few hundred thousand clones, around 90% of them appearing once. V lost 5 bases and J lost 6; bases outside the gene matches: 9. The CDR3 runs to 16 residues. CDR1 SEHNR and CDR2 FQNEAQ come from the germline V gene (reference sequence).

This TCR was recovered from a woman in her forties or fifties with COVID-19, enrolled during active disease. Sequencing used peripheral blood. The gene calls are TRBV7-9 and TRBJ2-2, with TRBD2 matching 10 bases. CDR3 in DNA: TGTGCCAGCAGCCCGGGGCTAGCGGGAGTACCCGGGGAGCTGTTTTTT. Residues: CASSPGLAGVPGELFF.